This passage covers 15 T cell receptor beta chains from one sample sequenced in a study of PD-L1 blockade in urothelial cancer. Profiled with immunoSEQ multiplex PCR; TCRdb holds only in-frame clones, not every one. The repertoire holds more than 40,000 clones, with 86% as singletons. Sequencing was performed on PBMCs, taken around atezolizumab (anti-PD-L1) treatment. All receptors derive from a man aged 60-69 years with urothelial cancer.

The chain combines TRBV28 with TRBJ1-5, with D maybe TRBD1 (5 bases). Germline assignment: CDR1 MDHEN and CDR2 SYDVKM. Trimming left V 3 bases short and J 4 bases short, with 10 bases between. The CDR3 contains 14 residues. The CDR3 DNA sequence: TGTGCCAGCAGTTTGGATAGGGGTAATCAGCCCCAGCATTTT. Translating it yields CASSLDRGNQPQHF.

The CDR3 loop is CASARTRGRSYNEQFF. The CDR3 DNA is TGTGCCAGCGCCAGGACTAGGGGCCGCTCCTACAATGAGCAGTTCTTC. The J gene is TRBJ2-1, the V gene TRBV28; TRBD2 aligns across 7 bases. The CDR3 length is 16 residues. V dropped 8 bases and J dropped 0; count of bases not matched to a gene: 10. The germline CDR1 and CDR2 sequences are MDHEN and SYDVKM.

This chain uses TRBV18 with TRBJ2-1, with 14 positions matching TRBD2. The CDR3 loop spans 17 amino acids. After removal of 2 bases from V and 8 bases from J, the junction contained 8 bases not matched to a gene. Per germline, CDR1 KGHSH and CDR2 LQKENI. CDR3 protein: CASSPAIGLAGGDEQFF. CDR3 nucleotide sequence: TGTGCCAGCTCACCAGCAATAGGACTAGCGGGAGGAGATGAGCAGTTCTTC.

This chain links TRBV29-1 with TRBJ2-1; 7 positions match TRBD2. V gave up 5 bases and J gave up 8 bases; unmatched junction bases: 15. The germline V gene has CDR1 SQVTM and CDR2 ANQGSEA. The CDR3 contains 15 residues. The CDR3 reads CSVPRGGVTRDEQFF. For the CDR3, the DNA is TGCAGCGTTCCTCGGGGAGGGGTTACGAGGGATGAGCAGTTCTTC.

This clone was recorded a few times. The gene calls are TRBV10-3 and TRBJ2-7; 9 nucleotides match TRBD1. The CDR3 loop spans 11 amino acids. Germline V lookup: CDR1 ENHRY, CDR2 SYGVKD. Unmatched junction bases numbered 2, after V lost 10 bases and J lost 4 bases. CDR3 nucleotides: TGTGCCACCGGGACAGGGTACGAGCAGTACTTC. Translation: CATGTGYEQYF.

The chain employs TRBV9 and TRBJ2-1, with 9 positions matching TRBD2. Germline CDR1 SGDLS, CDR2 YYNGEE. V lost 2 bases and J lost 8; bases outside the gene matches: 11. The CDR3 spans 16 residues. The CDR3 DNA sequence: TGTGCCAGCAGCGTCGCGACTAGCGGATTAGTCGATGAGCAGTTCTTC. Translating gives CASSVATSGLVDEQFF.

The chain recombines TRBV19 with TRBJ1-1; TRBD1 is a possible D gene (5 bases). V was trimmed by 1 base and J by 1 base, leaving 10 bases between them. Germline lookup yields CDR1 LNHDA and CDR2 SQIVND (reference sequence). The CDR3 has 15 residues. The CDR3 here is CASSIVAGENTEAFF. In nucleotides, the CDR3 is TGTGCCAGTAGTATAGTTGCGGGGGAGAACACTGAAGCTTTCTTT.

This chain uses TRBV5-5 with TRBJ2-7; D uncertain. This CDR3 is built from 15 residues. Germline V gene lookup returns CDR1 SGHKS and CDR2 YYEKEE (reference sequence). Trimming removed 2 bases at V and 2 bases at J, with 14 bases between. The CDR3 DNA sequence: TGTGCCAGCAGCTTAGTAACGACACGCCCCTACGAGCAGTACTTC. It encodes CASSLVTTRPYEQYF. Together with reference TRBV5-5 and TRBJ2-7, the CDR3 gives the full variable domain: DAGVTQSPTHLIKTRGQQVTLRCSPISGHKSVSWYQQVLGQGPQFIFQYYEKEERGRGNFPDRFSARQFPNYSSELNVNALLLGDSALYLCASSLVTTRPYEQYFGPGTRLTVT.

This clone was found once. J is TRBJ2-7 and V is TRBV13; tentatively, D is TRBD1 (5 bases). CDR1 and CDR2 from the germline V gene are PRHDT and FYEKMQ (reference sequence). There are 13 residues in the CDR3. V was shortened by 0 bases and J by 6 bases, with 9 bases between the two germline ends. The CDR3 DNA is TGTGCCAGCAGCTTAGGGGGGCTGGCCGAGCAGTACTTC. It translates to CASSLGGLAEQYF.

V gene TRBV6-5 combines with J gene TRBJ2-3; D gene unclear. CDR1 and CDR2 from the germline V gene are MNHEY and SVGAGI. The CDR3 has 15 amino acids. The V end lost 0 bases, the J end lost 2 bases, and 9 bases lay between the germline ends. The CDR3 spells CASSYSPGATDTQYF. The DNA for the CDR3 is TGTGCCAGCAGTTACTCTCCCGGTGCCACAGATACGCAGTATTTT.

The chain couples TRBV7-3 to TRBJ2-3, with D tentatively TRBD2 (6 bases). The CDR3 is 16 amino acids. CDR1 SGHTA and CDR2 FQGTGA come from the germline V gene. Trimming pared 5 bases from V and 3 bases from J, leaving 18 bases between. CDR3 residues: CASSRISGSGTDTQYF. CDR3 DNA sequence: TGTGCCAGCAGCCGAATTAGCGGTTCTGGTACAGATACGCAGTATTTT.

The V call is TRBV25-1, the J call TRBJ1-5; TRBD1 agrees at 9 bases. Germline assignment: CDR1 MGHDK and CDR2 SYGVNS. V lost 2 bases, J lost 6 bases, and 5 bases stayed unmatched. This CDR3 region has 15 residues. CDR3 DNA sequence: TGTGCCAGCAGTGAAGGACAGGGGCAGGGTCAGCCCCAGCATTTT. Amino acids: CASSEGQGQGQPQHF.

CDR3 residues: CASSVTSGGANEQFF. The CDR3 region has the DNA TGTGCCAGCAGCGTCACTAGCGGGGGGGCCAATGAGCAGTTCTTC. The chain couples TRBV9 to TRBJ2-1, with 13 bases lining up with TRBD2. The V gene's germline CDR1 is SGDLS and CDR2 YYNGEE. CDR3 length equals 15 residues. V gave up 2 bases and J gave up 6 bases; unmatched junction bases: 2.

The chain joins TRBV11-3 to TRBJ1-1; no clear D. The CDR3 runs to 13 residues. Per the germline V gene, CDR1 is SGHNT and CDR2 is YENEEA. V dropped 8 bases and J dropped 5 bases, with 15 bases sitting between them. CDR3 in amino acids: CASASPAGTEAFF. The CDR3 nucleotides read TGTGCCAGCGCCTCCCCTGCGGGGACTGAAGCTTTCTTT. Drawing the rest from reference TRBV11-3 and TRBJ1-1, the complete variable domain is EAGVVQSPRYKIIEKKQPVAFWCNPISGHNTLYWYLQNLGQGPELLIRYENEEAVDDSQLPKDRFSAERLKGVDSTLKIQPAELGDSAVYLCASASPAGTEAFFGQGTRLTVV.

This chain uses TRBV29-1 with TRBJ2-5; 7 bases match TRBD1. The CDR3 totals 13 residues. Germline V lookup: CDR1 SQVTM, CDR2 ANQGSEA. With V trimmed by 3 bases and J by 4 bases, 5 bases remained unmatched. CDR3 region: CSVDKTGSETQYF. CDR3 DNA: TGCAGCGTTGACAAGACAGGGTCAGAGACCCAGTACTTC.